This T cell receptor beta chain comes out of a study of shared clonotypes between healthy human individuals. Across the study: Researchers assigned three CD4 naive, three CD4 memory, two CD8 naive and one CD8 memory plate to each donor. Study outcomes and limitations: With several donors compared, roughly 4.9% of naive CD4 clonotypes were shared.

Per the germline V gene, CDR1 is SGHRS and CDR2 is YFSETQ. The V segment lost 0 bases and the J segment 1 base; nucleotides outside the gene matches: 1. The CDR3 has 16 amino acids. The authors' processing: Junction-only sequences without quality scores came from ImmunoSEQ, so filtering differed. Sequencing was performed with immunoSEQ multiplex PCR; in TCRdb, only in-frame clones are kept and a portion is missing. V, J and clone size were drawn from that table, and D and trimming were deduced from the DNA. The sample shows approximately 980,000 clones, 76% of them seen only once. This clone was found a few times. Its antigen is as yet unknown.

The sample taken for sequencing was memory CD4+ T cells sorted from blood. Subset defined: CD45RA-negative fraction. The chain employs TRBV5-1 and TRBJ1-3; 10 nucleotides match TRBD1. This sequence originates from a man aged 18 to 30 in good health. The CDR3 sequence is CASSLAGQGSGNTIYF. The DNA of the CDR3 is TGCGCCAGCAGCTTGGCGGGACAGGGGTCTGGAAACACCATATATTTT.